These 17 T cell receptor beta chains were all obtained from the same sample, sequenced in a study of breast tumors, draining lymph nodes, adjacent tissues. TCRdb called the multiplex PCR reads again in MiXCR, with one record for every CDR3 protein. The sample yields 100,000 to 150,000 distinct CDR3 sequences, approximately 20% seen once. The lymph nodes were axillary draining lymph nodes from breast cancer patients. The sample consisted of axillary lymph node tissue. These receptors all stem from a female donor with breast cancer. Some clones in this sample may be carry-over from other donors' samples.

This clonotype was counted many times. This sequence joins TRBV4-1 and TRBJ2-5, with D possibly being TRBD1 (5 bases). Germline loops: CDR1 MGHRA, CDR2 YSYEKL. V lost 2 bases, J lost 5 bases, and 12 bases lay in between. There are 14 residues in the CDR3. The CDR3 coding sequence is TGCGCCAGCAGCCAAACCGCTGGGGCGGAGACCCAGTACTTC. Translation gives CASSQTAGAETQYF.

The count of this clonotype is one. At one end, the junction sequence differs from germline, possibly due to a read error. The chain is built from TRBV7-9 and TRBJ1-2; no clear D. Per the germline V gene, CDR1 is SEHNR and CDR2 is FQNEAQ (reference sequence). The CDR3 is made up of 12 amino acids. CDR3 region: CASSLVGYGYIF. Written as DNA, the CDR3 is TGTGCCAGCAGCTTAGTAGGATATGGCTACATCTTC.

This clonotype was picked up many times. The chain has TRBV29-1 and TRBJ2-5, with TRBD1 identical over 8 bases. The CDR3 covers 12 residues. Germline V gives CDR1 SQVTM, CDR2 ANQGSEA. The trim removed 7 bases at V and 5 bases at J, leaving 6 bases unmatched. The CDR3 here is CSARTGTETQYF. The CDR3 DNA is TGCAGCGCCCGGACAGGGACGGAGACCCAGTACTTC.

This clonotype was observed many times. V gene TRBV27 combines with J gene TRBJ2-5; TRBD1 aligns across 9 bases. The V segment lost 6 bases and the J segment 5 bases; nucleotides outside the gene matches: 4. This CDR3 contains 13 residues. Germline V gene lookup returns CDR1 MNHEY and CDR2 SMNVEV (reference sequence). Written as DNA, the CDR3 is TGTGCCAGCAGGGGGACAGGGAGGGAGACCCAGTACTTC. Translating it yields CASRGTGRETQYF.

This clonotype was seen repeatedly, ten times or more. The CDR3 loop is CSVNSQETQYF. As DNA, the CDR3 is TGCAGTGTTAACAGTCAAGAGACCCAGTACTTC. The chain uses TRBV20-1 and TRBJ2-5; unclear D gene. CDR1 and CDR2 from the germline V gene are DFQATT and SNEGSKA (reference sequence). V was shortened by 7 bases and J by 2 bases, with 8 bases between the two germline ends. The CDR3 consists of 11 residues.

In DNA, the CDR3 is TGCAGTGCTAGTACCGGGACAGGGGTCTTGGGGGAAGAGACCCAGTACTTC. Protein product: CSASTGTGVLGEETQYF. The V call is TRBV20-1, the J call TRBJ2-5; 10 bases line up with TRBD1. The CDR3 covers 17 residues. Trimming cost V 3 bases and J 3 bases; bases outside gene matches: 13. Germline V gene lookup returns CDR1 DFQATT and CDR2 SNEGSKA (reference sequence).

This clonotype showed up many times. The chain employs TRBV20-1 and TRBJ2-3, with 9 bases matching TRBD2. There are 14 residues in the CDR3. With 5 bases clipped from V and 7 bases from J, the junction kept 10 bases outside the gene matches. CDR1 DFQATT and CDR2 SNEGSKA come from the germline V gene (reference sequence). The CDR3 coding sequence is TGCAGTGCTCCCCTGGCGGGAGGGCCGTATACGCAGTATTTT. Its translation: CSAPLAGGPYTQYF.

This clonotype has just one count. A single base separates this from a much larger clone, so it may be a read error. The chain links TRBV6-1 to TRBJ2-1; tentatively, D is TRBD2 (6 bases). V dropped 5 bases and J dropped 2 bases, with 22 bases sitting between them. CDR1 is MNHNS and CDR2 is SASEGT in the germline V gene. CDR3 length: 18 residues. This CDR3 reads CASSSRPQSSVPYNEQFF. In DNA, the CDR3 is TGTGCCAGCAGTTCGCGTCCCCAATCTAGCGTTCCCTACAATGAGCAGTTCTTC.

This clonotype was observed many times. The rearrangement uses TRBV12-3 or TRBV12-4 and TRBJ2-5; the D gene is possibly TRBD2 (5 bases). Between the trimmed V and J ends, which lost 2 bases and 4 bases, there was a span of 11 bases. The CDR3 consists of 14 residues. The CDR3 sequence: CASSLSGVPETQYF. Written as DNA, the CDR3 is TGTGCCAGCAGTTTATCCGGGGTCCCAGAGACCCAGTACTTC.

The gene calls are TRBV20-1 and TRBJ2-3; 11 bases are shared with TRBD2. This CDR3 contains 17 residues. Germline V gene data show CDR1 as DFQATT and CDR2 as SNEGSKA (reference sequence). After removal of 6 bases from V and 3 bases from J, the junction contained 14 bases not matched to a gene. The CDR3 region is CSAEGILAGGGTDTQYF. CDR3 in DNA: TGCAGTGCGGAGGGGATCTTAGCGGGAGGGGGGACAGATACGCAGTATTTT.

This clonotype was seen more than once but under ten times. The rearrangement uses TRBV28 and TRBJ2-2; D gene ambiguous. Trimming pared 5 bases from V and 5 bases from J, leaving 9 bases between. Germline V gives CDR1 MDHEN, CDR2 SYDVKM. The CDR3 contains 13 residues. The CDR3 is CASSPSETGELFF. In DNA form, the CDR3 reads TGTGCCAGCAGTCCCTCTGAAACCGGGGAGCTGTTTTTT.

In its sample, this clonotype was seen many times. V is TRBV7-9 and J is TRBJ2-1; maybe TRBD2 (6 bases). The CDR3 runs 15 residues. V was trimmed by 5 bases and J by 4 bases, leaving 15 bases between them. Germline CDR1 reads SEHNR; CDR2 reads FQNEAQ (reference sequence). The CDR3 protein is CASSPRERSYNEQFF. The CDR3 DNA sequence: TGTGCCAGCAGCCCCCGGGAGCGGAGTTACAATGAGCAGTTCTTC.

This clonotype appeared many times. The V and J genes are TRBV2 and TRBJ2-7; D unclear. Germline V gives CDR1 SNHLY, CDR2 FYNNEI. The V and J ends lost 3 bases and 1 base respectively, with 13 bases between them. CDR3 length: 15 amino acids. CDR3 sequence (DNA): TGTGCCAGCAGTGAGTCCCGAGTTCTTTCCTACGAGCAGTACTTC. This gives the protein CASSESRVLSYEQYF.

Turning to this clonotype: The junction shows a germline mismatch at one end, possibly a read error. The rearrangement joins TRBV20-1 to TRBJ2-5; unclear D gene. CDR1 is DFQATT, CDR2 SNEGSKA, per germline (reference sequence). The CDR3 length is 13 residues. In DNA form, the CDR3 reads TGCAGTGCTAGAGATTCCTTTGCGGAGACCCAATACTTC. This gives the protein CSARDSFAETQYF.

This clonotype was observed at least ten times. J is TRBJ1-3 and V is TRBV7-9, with 8 positions matching TRBD1. Trimming took 5 bases from V and 6 from J; bases not matched to a gene: 6. Per germline, CDR1 SEHNR and CDR2 FQNEAQ (reference sequence). The CDR3 is 14 amino acids. Here the CDR3 DNA reads TGTGCCAGCAGCCCAAGGACAGGGCTAAACACCATATATTTT. It codes for CASSPRTGLNTIYF.

Note on this clonotype: Compared with germline, one end of the junction differs, possibly owing to a read error. The chain couples TRBV6-2 or TRBV6-3 to TRBJ2-5; D may be TRBD1 (6 bases). The length of the CDR3 is 14 residues. Germline values: CDR1 MNHEY, CDR2 SVGEGT. Written as DNA, the CDR3 is TGTGCCAGCAGTTACTGGGACAACCAAGAGACCCAGCACTTC. Protein sequence: CASSYWDNQETQHF.

In regard to this clonotype: Being one base from a much bigger clone, this may be a read error. This rearrangement joins TRBV10-3 to TRBJ2-5, with 9 bases matching TRBD2. CDR1 and CDR2 from the germline V gene are ENHRY and SYGVKD. CDR3 length equals 14 residues. The CDR3 is CATTKAGGKEAQYF. CDR3 bases: TGTGCCACCACTAAGGCGGGAGGGAAAGAGGCCCAGTACTTC.